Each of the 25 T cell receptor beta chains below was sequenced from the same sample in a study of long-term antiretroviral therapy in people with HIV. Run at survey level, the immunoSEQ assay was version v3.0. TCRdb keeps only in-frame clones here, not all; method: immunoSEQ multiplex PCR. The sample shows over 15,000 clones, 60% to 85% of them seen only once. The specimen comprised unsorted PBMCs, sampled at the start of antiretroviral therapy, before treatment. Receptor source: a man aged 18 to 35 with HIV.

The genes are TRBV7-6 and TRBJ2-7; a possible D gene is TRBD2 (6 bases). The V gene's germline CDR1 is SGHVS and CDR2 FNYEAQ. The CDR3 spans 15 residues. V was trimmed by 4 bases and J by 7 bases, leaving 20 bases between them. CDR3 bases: TGTGCCAGCAGCTCAGTTGGACTCGGGGCGGGGGAGCAGTACTTC. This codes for CASSSVGLGAGEQYF.

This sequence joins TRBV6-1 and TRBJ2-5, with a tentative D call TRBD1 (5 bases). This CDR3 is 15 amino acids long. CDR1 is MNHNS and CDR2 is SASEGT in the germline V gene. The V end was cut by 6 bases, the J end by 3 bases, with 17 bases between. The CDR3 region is CASRDPRTFKETQYF. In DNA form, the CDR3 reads TGTGCCAGCAGAGACCCTCGGACATTTAAAGAGACCCAGTACTTC.

The CDR3 DNA is TGTGCCAGCAGCGGGGGACTATTAGGCCCCTACGAGCAGTACTTC. Residues: CASSGGLLGPYEQYF. This chain links TRBV9 with TRBJ2-7, with TRBD2 matching 7 bases. From germline, CDR1 is SGDLS and CDR2 YYNGEE. The length of the CDR3 is 15 residues. Trimming at V came to 3 bases and at J to 2 bases, leaving 8 bases not matched to a gene.

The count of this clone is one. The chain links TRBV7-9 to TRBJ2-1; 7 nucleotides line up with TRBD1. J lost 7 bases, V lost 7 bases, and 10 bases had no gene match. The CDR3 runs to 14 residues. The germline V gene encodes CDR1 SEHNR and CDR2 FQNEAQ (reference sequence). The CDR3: CASKLTGTGNEQFF. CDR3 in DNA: TGTGCCAGCAAATTGACAGGGACGGGGAATGAGCAGTTCTTC.

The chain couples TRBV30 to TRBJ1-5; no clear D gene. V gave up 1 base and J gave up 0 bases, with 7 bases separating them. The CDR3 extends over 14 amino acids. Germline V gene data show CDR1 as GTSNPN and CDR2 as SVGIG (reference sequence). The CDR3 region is CAWSATISNQPQHF. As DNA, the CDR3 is TGTGCCTGGAGTGCTACAATTAGCAATCAGCCCCAGCATTTT.

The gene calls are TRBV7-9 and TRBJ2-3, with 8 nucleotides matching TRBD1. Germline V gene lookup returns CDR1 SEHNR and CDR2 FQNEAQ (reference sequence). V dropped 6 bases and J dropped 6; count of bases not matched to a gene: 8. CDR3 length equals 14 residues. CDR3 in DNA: TGTGCCAGCAGAAATCCAGGGGGCGCGGATACGCAGTATTTT. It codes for CASRNPGGADTQYF.

The CDR3 region has the DNA TGTGCCAGTAGTATCAAAGGCTATGGCTACACCTTC. Its protein is CASSIKGYGYTF. This chain uses TRBV19 with TRBJ1-2; D remains ambiguous. CDR3 length: 12 amino acids. V was clipped by 3 bases and J by 4 bases, with 6 bases between them. Germline CDR1 and CDR2: LNHDA and SQIVND (reference sequence).

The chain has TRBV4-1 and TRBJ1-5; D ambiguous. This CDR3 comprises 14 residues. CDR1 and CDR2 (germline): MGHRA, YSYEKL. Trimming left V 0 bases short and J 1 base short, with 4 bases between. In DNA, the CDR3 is TGCGCCAGCAGCCAAGATAGCAGCAATCAGCCCCAGCATTTT. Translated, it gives CASSQDSSNQPQHF.

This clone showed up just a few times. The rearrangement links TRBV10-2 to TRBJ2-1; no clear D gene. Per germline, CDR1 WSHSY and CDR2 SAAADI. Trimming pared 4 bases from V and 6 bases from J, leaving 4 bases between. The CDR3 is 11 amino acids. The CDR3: CASSGINEQFF. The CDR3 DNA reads TGCGCCAGCAGTGGCATCAATGAGCAGTTCTTC.

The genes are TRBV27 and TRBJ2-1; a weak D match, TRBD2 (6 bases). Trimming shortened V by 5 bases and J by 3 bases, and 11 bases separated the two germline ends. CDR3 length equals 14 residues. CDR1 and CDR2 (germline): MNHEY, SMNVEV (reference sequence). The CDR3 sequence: CASSPGTGYNEQFF. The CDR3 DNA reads TGTGCCAGCAGTCCCGGGACTGGCTACAATGAGCAGTTCTTC.

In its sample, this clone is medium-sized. The CDR3 sequence: CASRSSSSYEQYF. The CDR3 DNA reads as TGTGCCAGCAGATCTTCCTCCTCCTACGAGCAGTACTTC. The rearrangement links TRBV28 to TRBJ2-7; D not certain. From germline, CDR1 is MDHEN and CDR2 SYDVKM. Trimming took off 6 bases at V and 0 bases at J, with 9 bases between the two ends. This CDR3 has 13 residues. Complete variable domain (other parts from reference TRBV28 and TRBJ2-7): DVKVTQSSRYLVKRTGEKVFLECVQDMDHENMFWYRQDPGLGLRLIYFSYDVKMKEKGDIPEGYSVSREKKERFSLILESASTNQTSMYLCASRSSSSYEQYFGPGTRLTVT.

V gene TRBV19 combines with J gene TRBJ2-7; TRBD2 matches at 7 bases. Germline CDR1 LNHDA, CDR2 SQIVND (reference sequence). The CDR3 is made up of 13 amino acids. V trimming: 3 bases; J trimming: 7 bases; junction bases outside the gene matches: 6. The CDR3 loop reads CASSIGLGREQYF. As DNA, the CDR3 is TGTGCCAGTAGTATTGGACTAGGCCGGGAGCAGTACTTC.

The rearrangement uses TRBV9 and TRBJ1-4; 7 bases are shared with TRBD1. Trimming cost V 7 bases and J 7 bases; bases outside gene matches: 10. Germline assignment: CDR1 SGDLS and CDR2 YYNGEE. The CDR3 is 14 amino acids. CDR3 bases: TGTGCCAGCGCGCAACAGGGGCGTGGTGAAAAACTGTTTTTT. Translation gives CASAQQGRGEKLFF.

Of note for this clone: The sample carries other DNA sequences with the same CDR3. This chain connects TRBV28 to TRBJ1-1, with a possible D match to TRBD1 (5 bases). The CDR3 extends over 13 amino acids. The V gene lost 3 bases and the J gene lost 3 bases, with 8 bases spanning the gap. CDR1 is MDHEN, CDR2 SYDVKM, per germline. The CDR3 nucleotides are TGTGCCAGCAGTTTGGGCAGGGACACTGAAGCTTTCTTT. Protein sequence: CASSLGRDTEAFF.

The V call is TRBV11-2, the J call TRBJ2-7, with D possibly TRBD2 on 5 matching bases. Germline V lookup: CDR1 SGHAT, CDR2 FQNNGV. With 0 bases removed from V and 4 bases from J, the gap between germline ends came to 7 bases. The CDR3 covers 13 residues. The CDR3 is CASSLDRGYEQYF. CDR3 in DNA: TGTGCCAGCAGCTTAGATCGAGGGTACGAGCAGTACTTC.

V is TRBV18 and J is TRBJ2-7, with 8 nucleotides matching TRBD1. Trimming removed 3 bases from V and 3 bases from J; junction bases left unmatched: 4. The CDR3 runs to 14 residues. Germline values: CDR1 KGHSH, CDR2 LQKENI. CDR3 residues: CASSPTGAYYEQYF. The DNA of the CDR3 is TGTGCCAGCTCACCGACAGGGGCCTACTACGAGCAGTACTTC.

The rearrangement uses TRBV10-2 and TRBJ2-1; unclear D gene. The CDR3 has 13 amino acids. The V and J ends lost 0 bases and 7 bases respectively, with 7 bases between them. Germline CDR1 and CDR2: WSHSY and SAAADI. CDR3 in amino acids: CASSESSLNEQFF. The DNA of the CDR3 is TGCGCCAGCAGTGAGTCCTCCCTTAATGAGCAGTTCTTC.

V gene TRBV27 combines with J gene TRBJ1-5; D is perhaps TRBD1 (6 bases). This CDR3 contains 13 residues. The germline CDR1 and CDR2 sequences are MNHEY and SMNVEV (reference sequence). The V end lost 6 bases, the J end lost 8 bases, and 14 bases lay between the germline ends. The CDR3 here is CASSHGGLEPQHF. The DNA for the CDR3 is TGTGCCAGCAGCCATGGGGGCCTGGAGCCCCAGCATTTT.

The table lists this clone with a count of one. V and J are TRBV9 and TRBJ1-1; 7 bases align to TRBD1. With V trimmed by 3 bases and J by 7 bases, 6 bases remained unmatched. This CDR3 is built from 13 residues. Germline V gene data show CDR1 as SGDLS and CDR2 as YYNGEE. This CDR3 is CASSGRGRGEAFF. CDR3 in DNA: TGTGCCAGCAGCGGGAGGGGGCGAGGTGAAGCTTTCTTT.

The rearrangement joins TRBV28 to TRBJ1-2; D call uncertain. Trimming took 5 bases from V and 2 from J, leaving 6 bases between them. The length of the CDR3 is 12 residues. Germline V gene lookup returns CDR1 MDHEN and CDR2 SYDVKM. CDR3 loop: CASSPLNYGYTF. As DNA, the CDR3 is TGTGCCAGCAGTCCGCTAAACTATGGCTACACCTTC.

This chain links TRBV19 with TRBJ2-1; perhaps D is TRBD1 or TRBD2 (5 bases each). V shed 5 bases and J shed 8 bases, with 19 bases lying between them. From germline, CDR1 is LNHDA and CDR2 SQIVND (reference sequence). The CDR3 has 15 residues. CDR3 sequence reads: CASSSGTITGHEQFF. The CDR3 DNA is TGTGCCAGTAGTTCGGGGACCATCACCGGGCATGAGCAGTTCTTC.

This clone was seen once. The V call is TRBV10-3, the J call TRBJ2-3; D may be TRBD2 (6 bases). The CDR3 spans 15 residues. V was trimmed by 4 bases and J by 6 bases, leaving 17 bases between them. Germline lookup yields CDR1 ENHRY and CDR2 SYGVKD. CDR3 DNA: TGTGCCATCAGTGTCGGCGGGACTCTGGTGGATACGCAGTATTTT. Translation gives CAISVGGTLVDTQYF.

CDR3: CASSEAPGFGELFF. In DNA, the CDR3 is TGTGCCAGCAGTGAAGCGCCGGGATTCGGGGAGCTGTTTTTT. The chain employs TRBV2 and TRBJ2-2; tentative D call: TRBD2 (5 bases). CDR1 is SNHLY, CDR2 FYNNEI, per germline. This CDR3 comprises 14 residues. Deletions cut 0 bases from V and 7 bases from J, with 9 bases between.

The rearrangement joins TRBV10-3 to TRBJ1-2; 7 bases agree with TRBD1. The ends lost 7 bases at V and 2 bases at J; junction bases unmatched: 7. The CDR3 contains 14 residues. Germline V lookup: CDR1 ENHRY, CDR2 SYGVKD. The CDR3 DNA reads TGTGCCATCACCCCGGGACAGCCAAACTATGGCTACACCTTC. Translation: CAITPGQPNYGYTF.

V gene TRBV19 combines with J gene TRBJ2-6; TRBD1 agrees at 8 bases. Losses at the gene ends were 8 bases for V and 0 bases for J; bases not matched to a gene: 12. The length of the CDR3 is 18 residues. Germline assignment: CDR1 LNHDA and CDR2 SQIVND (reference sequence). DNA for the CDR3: TGTGCCAGTCAACCCTGGGACAGGCCAACCTCTGGGGCCAACGTCCTGACTTTC. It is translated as CASQPWDRPTSGANVLTF.